Included here is one T cell receptor (beta chain) sequence, with context. The ends were cut back, 1 base at V and 3 bases at J, with 7 bases in the middle. Germline CDR1 and CDR2: SSHAT and FNYEAQ (reference sequence). This CDR3 is 14 amino acids long. The data originate from a study of T cells in Graves' hyperthyroidism and ophthalmopathy. Amplification targeted TCR beta CDR3 regions from RNA transcripts. First-round RT-PCR with HTBI primers amplified the TCR CDR3 region. TCRdb called the multiplex PCR reads again in MiXCR, with one record for every CDR3 protein. The sample gives 550,000 to 600,000 distinct CDR3 sequences, roughly 50% of which show up once; around a fifth is in the top ten.

The TCR originated in an adult woman with Graves' disease, either hyperthyroidism or ophthalmopathy (not recorded which). The sequenced sample consisted of peripheral blood or thyroid tissue (not recorded which). The V gene is TRBV7-7, the J gene TRBJ1-5, with D uncertain. The CDR3 region is CASSLEQLNQPQHF. CDR3 nucleotides: TGTGCCAGCAGCTTAGAACAGCTCAATCAGCCCCAGCATTTT. The variable domain in full, with the rest retrieved from reference TRBV7-7 and TRBJ1-5, is GAGVSQSPRYKVTKRGQDVTLRCDPISSHATLYWYQQALGQGPEFLTYFNYEAQPDKSGLPSDRFSAERPEGSISTLTIQRTEQRDSAMYRCASSLEQLNQPQHFGDGTRLSIL.